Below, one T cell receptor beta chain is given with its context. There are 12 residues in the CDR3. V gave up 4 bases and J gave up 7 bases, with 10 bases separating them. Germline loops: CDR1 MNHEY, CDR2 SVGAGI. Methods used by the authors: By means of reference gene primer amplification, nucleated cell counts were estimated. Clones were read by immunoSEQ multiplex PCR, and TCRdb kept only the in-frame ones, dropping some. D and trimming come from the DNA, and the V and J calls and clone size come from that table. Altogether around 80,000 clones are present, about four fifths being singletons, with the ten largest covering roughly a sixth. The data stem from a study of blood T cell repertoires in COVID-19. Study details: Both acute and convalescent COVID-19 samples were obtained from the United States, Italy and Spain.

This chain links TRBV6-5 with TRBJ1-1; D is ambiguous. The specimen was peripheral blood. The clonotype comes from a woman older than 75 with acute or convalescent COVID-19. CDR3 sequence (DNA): TGTGCCAGCAGTTCCACGACGGGTGAAGCTTTCTTT. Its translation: CASSSTTGEAFF.